This T cell receptor (beta chain) was identified during a study of T cell responses to AZD1222 COVID-19 vaccine. Study-level results: The breadth and depth of Spike-specific TCRs increased once two AZD1222 doses had been given. Epitopes outside B.1.351 and B.1.1.7 mutated regions reportedly drew nearly half of spike TCRs. It should be noted that donors were predominantly white British and more often female, and clonal diversity was possibly underestimated.

The table lists this clone with a count of one. What it binds is not known. Looked up from germline, CDR1 is MRHNA and CDR2 is SNTAGT. This CDR3 comprises 16 residues. Deletions cut 0 bases from V and 7 bases from J, with 18 bases between. The table came from immunoSEQ multiplex PCR; TCRdb's copy has only in-frame clones and leaves some out. The sample includes about 150,000 clones, around 95% of them seen just once. The origin of this receptor is an adult in good health. Sequencing used peripheral blood, obtained on day 0 of AZD1222 vaccination. The chain recombines TRBV6-4 with TRBJ1-2, with D tentatively TRBD1 (5 bases). CDR3 sequence (DNA): TGTGCCAGCAGTGACTCGTACGGGGTCAGGGAGCTTGGCTACACCTTC. Translating it yields CASSDSYGVRELGYTF.